This T cell receptor beta chain was found in a study of blood T cell repertoires in COVID-19 (dated by TCRdb to about 2020). Study-level background: Samples from collaborators originated in the United States, Italy and Spain and spanned both the acute and convalescent phases of COVID-19. Samples were obtained from the ongoing ImmuneRACE study (first 160 participants) and from 1,000 to 1,500 subjects provided by 6 global collaborators. The dataset comprised deeply sampled blood TCRbeta repertoires from subjects exposed to, actively infected with, or recovered from COVID-19. Where HLA class I and class II types were available, the types were taken from metadata supplied by the sample provider, not from assay-based typing. Sample metadata almost always included a de-identified subject ID, COVID-19 status, age in years and sex. The prospective study material was composed of cDNA or gDNA derived from T cells, B-cell-depleted T cells, or PBMCs. A freely available public database, intended as a resource for researchers studying the immune response to SARS-CoV-2, is where the repertoires were released. Study-wide findings and limitations: The amount of clinical and demographic metadata varied by source and participant and was provided uncurated.

Collaborating institutions collected whole blood in K2EDTA tubes following their own protocols. Collaborator samples were shipped for TCRbeta analysis as frozen whole blood, isolated PBMCs, or DNA extracted from either sample type. The CDR3 spans 15 residues, from the cysteine through the phenylalanine. Only CDR3 DNA remains: 45 bases, in frame from the first base. Unmatched junction bases come to 4, with V trimmed by 4 bases and J by 6 bases. In the germline V gene, CDR1 corresponds to MDHEN and CDR2 to SYDVKM. In regard to this clone: Its binding antigen is unknown. Base qualities are not provided; no much larger clone lies one nucleotide away.

TCRbeta CDR3 regions were amplified from genomic DNA using the immunoSEQ Assay, a bias-controlled multiplex PCR. Per the authors' processing: The number of nucleated cells in each sample was estimated from the amplification of reference gene primers within the assay. To quantify the absolute abundance of each unique TCRbeta CDR3 rearrangement, sequence reads were collapsed and filtered. For each sample, productive Simpson clonality was calculated as the square root of Simpson's diversity index over productive rearrangements. TCRdb mirrors the immuneACCESS table, restricted to in-frame sequences. Some clones are absent from its copies; in checked studies, under half trace to an unresolved V gene, and the reason for the others is unknown. Clone size and V and J calls were adopted from that table, with D and trimming inferred from the DNA. Recorded for this sample are fewer than 200,000 clones; more than 75% of them occurred a single time. In total, the top ten clones hold 2.5% to 3% of the sample.

The source material was peripheral blood. The clonotype was recovered from a man aged 35 to 55 with active or convalescent COVID-19. Rearrangement joined TRBV28 to TRBJ2-1; 12 central bases correspond to TRBD1. The DNA reads as follows: TGTGCCAGCAGTTCGGGACAGGGGGCCAGCAATGAGCAGTTCTTC. Translated, this is CASSSGQGASNEQFF.